This TCR beta chain was recovered during a study of tumor-infiltrating lymphocytes in oesophageal squamous cell carcinoma. Via MiXCR, TCRdb re-called the PCR reads, giving one row per CDR3 protein. Found here are about 12,000 distinct CDR3 sequences, 45% to 65% of them singletons; the top ten hold under 35%. The sample holds a few counts of this clonotype. Germline V CDR1 and CDR2: SGHTA, FQGNSA. The ends were cut back, 1 base at V and 6 bases at J, with 6 bases in the middle. The CDR3 totals 12 residues. Sequenced material: esophageal tumor tissue. The V call is TRBV7-2, the J call TRBJ1-2, with D hard to call. This TCR was recovered from a female donor with esophageal squamous cell carcinoma. Here the CDR3 reads CASSLGSNGYTF. As DNA, the CDR3 is TGTGCCAGCAGCTTAGGCAGTAATGGCTACACCTTC.